These 20 T cell receptor beta chains originate from one sample sequenced in a study of blood T cell repertoires in COVID-19. Sequencing used immunoSEQ multiplex PCR; TCRdb keeps in-frame clones, though not all of them. This table has hundreds of thousands of clones, about 90% appearing once. The sample taken for sequencing was PBMCs or T cells enriched from blood (not recorded which). Every receptor here comes from a woman aged 18 to 35 with acute COVID-19.

This chain links TRBV15 with TRBJ2-3; D may be TRBD1 (6 bases). Germline values: CDR1 LNHNV, CDR2 YYDKDF (reference sequence). This CDR3 is 15 amino acids long. V dropped 0 bases and J dropped 2 bases, with 9 bases sitting between them. CDR3: CATSRDPGDTDTQYF. In DNA, the CDR3 is TGTGCCACCAGCAGAGACCCAGGGGACACAGATACGCAGTATTTT.

The rearrangement joins TRBV25-1 to TRBJ2-1; TRBD2 agrees at 10 bases. Trimming took 8 bases from V and 3 from J; bases not matched to a gene: 13. The CDR3 is 17 residues long. Per germline, CDR1 MGHDK and CDR2 SYGVNS. DNA for the CDR3: TGTGCCAGCCGAAGGGGATTTAGCGGGAGGAACTACAATGAGCAGTTCTTC. It yields the protein CASRRGFSGRNYNEQFF.

The chain has TRBV4-1 and TRBJ2-3; TRBD1 matches at 7 bases. Germline values: CDR1 MGHRA, CDR2 YSYEKL. CDR3 size: 17 residues. Trimming removed 4 bases from V and 0 bases from J; junction bases left unmatched: 10. CDR3 sequence (DNA): TGCGCCAGCAGCCGAAGACAGGGATTGGGTAGCACAGATACGCAGTATTTT. Translation: CASSRRQGLGSTDTQYF.

This sequence joins TRBV18 and TRBJ2-7; 7 bases are shared with TRBD2. The CDR3 totals 18 residues. Trimming took 0 bases from V and 0 from J; bases not matched to a gene: 11. The germline CDR1 and CDR2 sequences are KGHSH and LQKENI. This chain's CDR3 is CASSPPWGGGPISYEQYF. Written as DNA, the CDR3 is TGTGCCAGCTCACCACCGTGGGGGGGAGGCCCAATCTCCTACGAGCAGTACTTC.

The chain recombines TRBV30 with TRBJ2-7, with D possibly being TRBD1 (6 bases). CDR1 and CDR2 (germline): GTSNPN, SVGIG (reference sequence). The CDR3 totals 13 residues. Trimming cost V 2 bases and J 3 bases, with 11 bases left between them. CDR3 DNA: TGTGCCTGGAGTCCAGGACAGCGCTACGAGCAGTACTTC. Protein product: CAWSPGQRYEQYF.

V is TRBV18 and J is TRBJ1-4, with 9 bases lining up with TRBD1. With V trimmed by 2 bases and J by 3 bases, 7 bases remained unmatched. This CDR3 is built from 17 residues. CDR1 is KGHSH and CDR2 is LQKENI in the germline V gene. CDR3: CASSPLDRGTANEKLFF. The CDR3 DNA reads TGTGCCAGCTCACCATTGGACAGGGGAACGGCTAATGAAAAACTGTTTTTT.

The CDR3 spells CASSLLGHYEQYF. The CDR3 bases are TGTGCCAGCAGCTTGCTTGGCCACTACGAGCAGTACTTC. This rearrangement joins TRBV3-1 (or the pseudogene TRBV3-2) to TRBJ2-7; D gene unclear. The germline V gene encodes CDR1 LGHDT and CDR2 YNNKEL (reference sequence). The CDR3 extends over 13 amino acids. V was trimmed by 5 bases and J by 3 bases, leaving 11 bases between them.

The chain recombines TRBV7-8 with TRBJ2-7, with 7 bases that match TRBD2. The ends lost 5 bases at V and 4 bases at J; junction bases unmatched: 8. The V gene's germline CDR1 is SGHVS and CDR2 FQNEAQ. This CDR3 is 14 amino acids long. DNA for the CDR3: TGTGCCAGCAGCCGAGGACTAGACTTATACGAGCAGTACTTC. Its translation: CASSRGLDLYEQYF.

The chain joins TRBV10-2 to TRBJ2-3; possible D gene TRBD2, 6 bases. V was pared by 7 bases and J by 2 bases, with 10 bases between. This CDR3 comprises 13 residues. CDR1 and CDR2 (germline): WSHSY, SAAADI. The CDR3 region is CASTRGDTDTQYF. The CDR3 DNA reads as TGCGCCAGCACACGCGGGGACACAGATACGCAGTATTTT.

The chain recombines TRBV18 with TRBJ2-5; TRBD1 matches 7 bases. The germline V gene has CDR1 KGHSH and CDR2 LQKENI. The ends lost 3 bases at V and 4 bases at J; junction bases unmatched: 8. The CDR3 length is 15 residues. The chain's CDR3 is CASSPTGAGGETQYF. CDR3 nucleotide sequence: TGTGCCAGCTCACCCACAGGGGCCGGAGGAGAGACCCAGTACTTC.

The chain employs TRBV27 and TRBJ2-7; 10 bases align to TRBD1. Germline assignment: CDR1 MNHEY and CDR2 SMNVEV (reference sequence). This CDR3 region has 14 residues. The junction had 7 bases not matched to a gene; V was cut back by 7 bases and J by 4 bases. The CDR3 nucleotides read TGTGCCAGCAATAGACAGGGGGCTAGGTACGAGCAGTACTTC. This translates into CASNRQGARYEQYF.

This sequence joins TRBV12-5 and TRBJ2-2; no reliable D call. The CDR3 spans 15 residues. Trimming removed 3 bases from V and 3 bases from J, with 11 bases in between. Per the germline V gene, CDR1 is LGHNT and CDR2 is FRNRAP. This CDR3 is CASGFGSADTGELFF. CDR3 nucleotide sequence: TGTGCTAGTGGTTTCGGATCGGCGGACACCGGGGAGCTGTTTTTT.

In this sample, this clone turned up once. The J gene is TRBJ1-1, the V gene TRBV5-4, with 7 bases identical to TRBD1. Trimming at V came to 6 bases and at J to 6 bases, leaving 14 bases not matched to a gene. In germline, CDR1 is SGHNT, CDR2 YYREEE (reference sequence). This CDR3 comprises 15 residues. The DNA of the CDR3 is TGTGCCAGCAACAAAGGACAAGGGGGCAGCGCTGAAGCTTTCTTT. Its translation is CASNKGQGGSAEAFF.

V gene TRBV7-9 combines with J gene TRBJ1-4; 9 nucleotides line up with TRBD1. The V gene end was trimmed by 5 bases and the J gene end by 5 bases; junction bases not matched to a gene: 6. The CDR3 extends over 15 amino acids. Germline V CDR1 and CDR2: SEHNR, FQNEAQ (reference sequence). CDR3 bases: TGTGCCAGCAGCCCGCGGACAGGGGAAAATGAAAAACTGTTTTTT. It yields the protein CASSPRTGENEKLFF.

The J gene is TRBJ2-5, the V gene TRBV18; D is ambiguous. This CDR3 contains 16 residues. CDR1 is KGHSH, CDR2 LQKENI, per germline. Trimming took 3 bases from V and 1 from J, leaving 15 bases between them. The CDR3 sequence is CASSPFPQASQETQYF. DNA for the CDR3: TGTGCCAGCTCACCCTTTCCCCAGGCCAGCCAAGAGACCCAGTACTTC.

The chain combines TRBV9 with TRBJ2-5; D unresolved. The germline V gene has CDR1 SGDLS and CDR2 YYNGEE. V was trimmed by 4 bases and J by 3 bases, leaving 4 bases between them. There are 11 residues in the CDR3. DNA of the CDR3: TGTGCCAGCAGCACTGAAGAGACCCAGTACTTC. Translating gives CASSTEETQYF.

The chain links TRBV2 to TRBJ1-3, with 10 bases that match TRBD1. Germline values: CDR1 SNHLY, CDR2 FYNNEI. The CDR3 totals 17 residues. V trimming: 3 bases; J trimming: 0 bases; junction bases outside the gene matches: 5. Here the CDR3 reads CASSDGGTGDSGNTIYF. CDR3 in DNA: TGTGCCAGCAGTGACGGTGGGACAGGGGACTCTGGAAACACCATATATTTT.

This rearrangement joins TRBV10-2 to TRBJ2-7, with TRBD1 as a possible D gene (5 bases). The CDR3 covers 13 residues. V lost 8 bases, J lost 4 bases, and 15 bases lay in between. Germline CDR1 reads WSHSY; CDR2 reads SAAADI. CDR3 residues: CASGARILYEQYF. CDR3 DNA: TGCGCCAGCGGGGCCAGGATTCTGTACGAGCAGTACTTC.

This clone was picked up one time. J is TRBJ2-3 and V is TRBV18; 8 positions match TRBD1. The CDR3 spans 15 residues. With 5 bases clipped from V and 1 base from J, the junction kept 5 bases outside the gene matches. Germline values: CDR1 KGHSH, CDR2 LQKENI. CDR3 loop: CASSTGTGRTDTQYF. Here the CDR3 DNA reads TGTGCCAGCTCAACCGGGACAGGTCGCACAGATACGCAGTATTTT.

J is TRBJ2-3 and V is TRBV7-3; 8 positions agree with TRBD1. V trimming: 5 bases; J trimming: 4 bases; junction bases outside the gene matches: 5. This CDR3 comprises 14 residues. Germline V CDR1 and CDR2: SGHTA, FQGTGA. CDR3 sequence reads: CASSPGQGPDTQYF. CDR3 DNA sequence: TGTGCCAGCAGCCCAGGACAGGGCCCAGATACGCAGTATTTT.